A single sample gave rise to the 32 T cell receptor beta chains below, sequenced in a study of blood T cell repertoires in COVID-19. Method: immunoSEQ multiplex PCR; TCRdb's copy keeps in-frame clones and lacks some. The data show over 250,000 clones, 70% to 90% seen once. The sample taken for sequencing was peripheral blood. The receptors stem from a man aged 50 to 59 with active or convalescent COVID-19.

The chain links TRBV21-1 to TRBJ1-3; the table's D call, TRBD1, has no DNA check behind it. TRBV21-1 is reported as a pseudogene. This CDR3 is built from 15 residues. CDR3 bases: TGTGCCAGCAGCACCCCGACAGGGACAACAAACACCATATATTTT. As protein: CASSTPTGTTNTIYF.

CDR3 region: CASSPGGELFF. The CDR3 DNA follows: TGTGCCAGCAGCCCCGGTGGGGAGCTGTTTTTT. The J gene is TRBJ2-2, the V gene TRBV11-2; the D is unclear. Trimming cost V 5 bases and J 8 bases, with 6 bases left between them. This CDR3 has 11 residues. Per the germline V gene, CDR1 is SGHAT and CDR2 is FQNNGV.

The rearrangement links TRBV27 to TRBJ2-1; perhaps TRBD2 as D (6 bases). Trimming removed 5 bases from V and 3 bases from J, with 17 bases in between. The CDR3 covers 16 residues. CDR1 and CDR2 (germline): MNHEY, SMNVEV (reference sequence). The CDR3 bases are TGTGCCAGCAGTCCGCTCTTACGGGGGAACTACAATGAGCAGTTCTTC. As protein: CASSPLLRGNYNEQFF.

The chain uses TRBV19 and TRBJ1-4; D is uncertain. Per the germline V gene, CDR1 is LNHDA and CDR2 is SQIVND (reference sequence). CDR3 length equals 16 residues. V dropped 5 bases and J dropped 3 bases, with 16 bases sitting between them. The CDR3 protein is CASSPDRSRANEKLFF. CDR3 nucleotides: TGTGCCAGTAGTCCTGACCGCTCCCGGGCTAATGAAAAACTGTTTTTT.

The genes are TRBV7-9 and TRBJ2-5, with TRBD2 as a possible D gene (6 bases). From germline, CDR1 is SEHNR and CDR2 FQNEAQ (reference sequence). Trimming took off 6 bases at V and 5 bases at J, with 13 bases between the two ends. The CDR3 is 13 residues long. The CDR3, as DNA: TGTGCCAGCAGGTTCGGGGGTGGGGAGACCCAGTACTTC. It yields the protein CASRFGGGETQYF.

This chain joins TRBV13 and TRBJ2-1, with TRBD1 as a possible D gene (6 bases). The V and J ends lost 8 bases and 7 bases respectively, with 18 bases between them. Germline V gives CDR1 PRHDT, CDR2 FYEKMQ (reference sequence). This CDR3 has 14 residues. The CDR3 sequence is CASRPGGGGNEQFF. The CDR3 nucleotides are TGTGCCAGCCGCCCAGGTGGGGGCGGAAATGAGCAGTTCTTC.

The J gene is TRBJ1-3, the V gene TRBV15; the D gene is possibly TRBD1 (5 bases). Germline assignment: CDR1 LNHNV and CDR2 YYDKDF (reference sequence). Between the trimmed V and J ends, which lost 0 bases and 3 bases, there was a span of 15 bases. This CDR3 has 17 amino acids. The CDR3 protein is CATSRDLAGLDGNTIYF. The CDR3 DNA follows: TGTGCCACCAGCAGAGATCTGGCAGGGCTCGATGGAAACACCATATATTTT. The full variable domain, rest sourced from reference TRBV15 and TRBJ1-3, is DAMVIQNPRYQVTQFGKPVTLSCSQTLNHNVMYWYQQKSSQAPKLLFHYYDKDFNNEADTPDNFQSRRPNTSFCFLDIRSPGLGDTAMYLCATSRDLAGLDGNTIYFGEGSWLTVV.

The CDR3 protein is CASSLASGNEQFF. The CDR3 DNA reads as TGTGCCAGCAGCTTGGCTAGTGGCAATGAGCAGTTCTTC. The chain joins TRBV5-6 to TRBJ2-1; no definite D call. The V end lost 0 bases, the J end lost 6 bases, and 7 bases lay between the germline ends. Germline assignment: CDR1 SGHDT and CDR2 YYEEEE. CDR3 size: 13 residues. The full variable domain, completed using reference TRBV5-6 and TRBJ2-1, is DAGVTQSPTHLIKTRGQQVTLRCSPKSGHDTVSWYQQALGQGPQFIFQYYEEEERQRGNFPDRFSGHQFPNYSSELNVNALLLGDSALYLCASSLASGNEQFFGPGTRLTVL.

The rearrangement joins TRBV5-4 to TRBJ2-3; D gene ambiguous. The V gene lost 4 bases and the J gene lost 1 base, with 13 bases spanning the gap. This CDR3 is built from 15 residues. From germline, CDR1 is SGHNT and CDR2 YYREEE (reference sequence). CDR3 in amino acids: CASSRTSEGTDTQYF. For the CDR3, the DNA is TGTGCCAGCAGCCGTACAAGTGAGGGCACAGATACGCAGTATTTT.

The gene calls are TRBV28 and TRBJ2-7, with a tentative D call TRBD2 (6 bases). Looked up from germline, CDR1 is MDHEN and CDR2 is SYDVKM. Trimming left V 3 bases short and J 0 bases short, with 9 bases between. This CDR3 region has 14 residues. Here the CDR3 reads CASSFIGSSYEQYF. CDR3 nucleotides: TGTGCCAGCAGTTTTATCGGGAGCTCCTACGAGCAGTACTTC.

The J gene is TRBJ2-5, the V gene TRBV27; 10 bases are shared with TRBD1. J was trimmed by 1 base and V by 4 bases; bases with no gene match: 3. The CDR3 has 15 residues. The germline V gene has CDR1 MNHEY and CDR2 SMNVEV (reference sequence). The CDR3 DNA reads TGTGCCAGCAGTTCGGGGACAGGGGCCCAAGAGACCCAGTACTTC. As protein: CASSSGTGAQETQYF.

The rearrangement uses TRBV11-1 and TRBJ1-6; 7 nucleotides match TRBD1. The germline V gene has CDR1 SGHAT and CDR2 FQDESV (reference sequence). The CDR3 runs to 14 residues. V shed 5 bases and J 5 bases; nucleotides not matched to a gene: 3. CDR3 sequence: CASSNRGNNSPLHF. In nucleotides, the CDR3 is TGTGCCAGCAGCAACAGGGGAAATAATTCACCCCTCCACTTT.

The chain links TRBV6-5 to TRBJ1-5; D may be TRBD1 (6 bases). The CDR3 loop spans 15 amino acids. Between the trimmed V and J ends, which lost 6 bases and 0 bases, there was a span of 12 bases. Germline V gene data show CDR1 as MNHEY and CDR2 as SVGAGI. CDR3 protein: CASRRQAYSNQPQHF. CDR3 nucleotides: TGTGCCAGCAGGCGACAGGCCTATAGCAATCAGCCCCAGCATTTT.

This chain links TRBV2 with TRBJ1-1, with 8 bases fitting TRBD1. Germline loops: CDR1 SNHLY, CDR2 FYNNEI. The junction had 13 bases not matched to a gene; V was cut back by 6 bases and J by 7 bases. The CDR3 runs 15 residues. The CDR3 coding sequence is TGTGCCAGCAGCTTTTCAGTACAGGGGGGGATTGAAGCTTTCTTT. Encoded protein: CASSFSVQGGIEAFF.

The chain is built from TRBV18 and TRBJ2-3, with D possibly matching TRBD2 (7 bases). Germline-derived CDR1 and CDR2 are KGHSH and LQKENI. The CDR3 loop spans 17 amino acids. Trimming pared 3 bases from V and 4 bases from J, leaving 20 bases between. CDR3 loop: CASSPIRGGRRSDTQYF. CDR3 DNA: TGTGCCAGCTCACCCATCAGGGGCGGGAGAAGGTCAGATACGCAGTATTTT.

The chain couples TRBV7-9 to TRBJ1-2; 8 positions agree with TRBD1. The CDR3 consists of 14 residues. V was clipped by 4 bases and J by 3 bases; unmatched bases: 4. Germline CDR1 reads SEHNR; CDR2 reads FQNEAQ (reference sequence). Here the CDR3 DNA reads TGTGCCAGCAGCTCAATGACAGGGGACTATGGCTACACCTTC. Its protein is CASSSMTGDYGYTF.

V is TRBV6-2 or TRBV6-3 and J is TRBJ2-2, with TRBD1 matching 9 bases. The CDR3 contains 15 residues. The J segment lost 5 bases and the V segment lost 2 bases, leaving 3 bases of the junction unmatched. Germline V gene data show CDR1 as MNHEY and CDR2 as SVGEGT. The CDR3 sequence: CASSYTGGGTGELFF. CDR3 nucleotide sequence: TGTGCCAGCAGTTACACAGGGGGCGGAACCGGGGAGCTGTTTTTT.

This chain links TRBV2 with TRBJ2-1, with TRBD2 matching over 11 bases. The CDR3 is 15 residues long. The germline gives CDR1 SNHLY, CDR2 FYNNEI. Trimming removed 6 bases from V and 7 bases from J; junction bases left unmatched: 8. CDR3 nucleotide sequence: TGTGCCAGCAGCAACATAGCGGGAGGGCTAAATGAGCAGTTCTTC. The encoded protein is CASSNIAGGLNEQFF.

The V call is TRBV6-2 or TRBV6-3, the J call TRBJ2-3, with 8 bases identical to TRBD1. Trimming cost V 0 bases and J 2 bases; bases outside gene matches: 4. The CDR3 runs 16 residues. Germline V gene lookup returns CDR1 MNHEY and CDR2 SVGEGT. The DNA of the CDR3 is TGTGCCAGCAGTTACTCCGGGACAGGATTCACAGATACGCAGTATTTT. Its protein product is CASSYSGTGFTDTQYF.

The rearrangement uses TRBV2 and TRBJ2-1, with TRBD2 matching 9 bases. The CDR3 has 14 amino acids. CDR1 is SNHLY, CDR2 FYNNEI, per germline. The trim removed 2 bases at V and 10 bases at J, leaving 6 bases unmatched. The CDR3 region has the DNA TGTGCCAGCAGTGAACTAGCGGGATCCGGAGAGCAGTTCTTC. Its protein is CASSELAGSGEQFF.

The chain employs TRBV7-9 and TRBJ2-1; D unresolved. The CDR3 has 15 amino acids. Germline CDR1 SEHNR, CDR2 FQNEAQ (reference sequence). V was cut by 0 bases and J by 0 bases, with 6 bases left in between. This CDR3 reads CASSLAEPSYNEQFF. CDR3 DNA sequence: TGTGCCAGCAGCTTAGCCGAGCCCTCCTACAATGAGCAGTTCTTC.

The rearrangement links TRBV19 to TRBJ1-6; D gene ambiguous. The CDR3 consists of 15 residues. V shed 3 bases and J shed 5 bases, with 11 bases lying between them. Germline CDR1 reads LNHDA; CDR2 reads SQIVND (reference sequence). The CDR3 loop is CASSMDGLNNSPLHF. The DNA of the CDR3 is TGTGCCAGTAGTATGGATGGGCTTAATAATTCACCCCTCCACTTT.

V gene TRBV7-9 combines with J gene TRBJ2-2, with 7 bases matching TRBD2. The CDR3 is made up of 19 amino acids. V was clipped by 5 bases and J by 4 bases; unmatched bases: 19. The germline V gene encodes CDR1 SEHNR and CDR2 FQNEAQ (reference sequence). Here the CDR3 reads CASSPGRVGGRRATGELFF. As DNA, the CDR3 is TGTGCCAGCAGCCCGGGCCGGGTCGGCGGGAGAAGGGCCACCGGGGAGCTGTTTTTT.

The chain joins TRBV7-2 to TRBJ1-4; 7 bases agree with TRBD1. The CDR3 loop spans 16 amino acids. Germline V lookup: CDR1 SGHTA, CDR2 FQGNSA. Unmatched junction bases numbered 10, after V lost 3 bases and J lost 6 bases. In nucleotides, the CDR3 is TGTGCCAGCAGCTTGACTCCGGGACAGATTGATGAAAAACTGTTTTTT. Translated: CASSLTPGQIDEKLFF.

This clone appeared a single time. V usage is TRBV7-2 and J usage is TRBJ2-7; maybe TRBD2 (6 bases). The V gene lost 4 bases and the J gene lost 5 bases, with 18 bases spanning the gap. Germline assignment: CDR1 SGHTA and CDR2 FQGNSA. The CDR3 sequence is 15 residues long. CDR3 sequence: CASSSTSTSRNEQYF. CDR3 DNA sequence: TGTGCCAGCAGCTCAACTTCGACTAGTCGAAACGAGCAGTACTTC. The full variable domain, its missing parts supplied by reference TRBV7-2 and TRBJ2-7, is GAGVSQSPSNKVTEKGKDVELRCDPISGHTALYWYRQSLGQGLEFLIYFQGNSAPDKSGLPSDRFSAERTGGSVSTLTIQRTQQEDSAVYLCASSSTSTSRNEQYFGPGTRLTVT.

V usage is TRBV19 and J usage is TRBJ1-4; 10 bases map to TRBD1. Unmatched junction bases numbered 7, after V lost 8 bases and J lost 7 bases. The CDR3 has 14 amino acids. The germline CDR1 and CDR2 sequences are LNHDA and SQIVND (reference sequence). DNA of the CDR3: TGTGCCAGTTCCGACAGGGGGCGAGGTGAAAAACTGTTTTTT. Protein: CASSDRGRGEKLFF.

The CDR3 sequence is CASSQGSGYYEKLFF. For the CDR3, the DNA is TGTGCCAGCAGCCAAGGGTCAGGGTATTATGAAAAACTGTTTTTT. The chain recombines TRBV3-1 (or the pseudogene TRBV3-2) with TRBJ1-4; D might be TRBD1 (5 bases). CDR3 length: 15 amino acids. V dropped 1 base and J dropped 6 bases, with 12 bases sitting between them. Germline V lookup: CDR1 LGHDT, CDR2 YNNKEL (reference sequence).

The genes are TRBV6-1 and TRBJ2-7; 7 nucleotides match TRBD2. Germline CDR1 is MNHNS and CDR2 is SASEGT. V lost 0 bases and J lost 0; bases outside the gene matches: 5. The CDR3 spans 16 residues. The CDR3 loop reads CASSEALADPSYEQYF. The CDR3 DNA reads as TGTGCCAGCAGTGAAGCGCTAGCGGACCCCTCCTACGAGCAGTACTTC.

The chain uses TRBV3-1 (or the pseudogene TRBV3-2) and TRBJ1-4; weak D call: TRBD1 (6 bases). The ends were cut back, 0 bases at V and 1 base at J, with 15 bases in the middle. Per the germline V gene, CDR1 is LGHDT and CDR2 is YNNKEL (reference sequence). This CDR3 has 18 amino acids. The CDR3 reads CASSQDGKTTGTNEKLFF. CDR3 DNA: TGTGCCAGCAGCCAAGATGGGAAGACGACAGGAACTAATGAAAAACTGTTTTTT.

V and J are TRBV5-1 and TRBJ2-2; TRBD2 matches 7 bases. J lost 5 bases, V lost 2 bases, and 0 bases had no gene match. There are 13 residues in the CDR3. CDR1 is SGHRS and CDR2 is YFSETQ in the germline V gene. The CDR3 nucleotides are TGCGCCAGCAGCTTCGGGGGGACCGGGGAGCTGTTTTTT. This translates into CASSFGGTGELFF. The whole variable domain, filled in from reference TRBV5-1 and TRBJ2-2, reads KAGVTQTPRYLIKTRGQQVTLSCSPISGHRSVSWYQQTPGQGLQFLFEYFSETQRNKGNFPGRFSGRQFSNSRSEMNVSTLELGDSALYLCASSFGGTGELFFGEGSRLTVL.

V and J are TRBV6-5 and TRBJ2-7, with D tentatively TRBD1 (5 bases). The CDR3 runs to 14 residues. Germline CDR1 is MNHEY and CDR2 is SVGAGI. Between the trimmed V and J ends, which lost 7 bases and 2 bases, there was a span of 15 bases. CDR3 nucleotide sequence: TGTGCCAGCACTAACGCAGGGCCTACCTACGAGCAGTACTTC. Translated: CASTNAGPTYEQYF.

CDR3 sequence (DNA): TGTGCCAGCAGCCCTAACTCCCGCACAGATACGCAGTATTTT. Translated, it gives CASSPNSRTDTQYF. This chain joins TRBV11-3 and TRBJ2-3; D remains ambiguous. The length of the CDR3 is 14 residues. The V and J ends lost 5 bases and 1 base respectively, with 10 bases between them. Germline-derived CDR1 and CDR2 are SGHNT and YENEEA.